This T cell receptor beta chain appears in the sequencing data of a study of blood T cell repertoires in COVID-19. Here immunoSEQ multiplex PCR was the method, and the copy in TCRdb shows in-frame clones only, minus some. Here the sample spans fewer than 200,000 clones, around nine tenths being singletons. Sequences were obtained from peripheral blood. The clonotype comes from a woman between 70 and 85 years old with COVID-19, enrolled during active disease.

The chain's CDR3 is CAISDRTTGGVHEQYF. The CDR3 DNA sequence: TGTGCCATCAGTGACCGAACCACAGGGGGAGTCCACGAGCAGTACTTC. The chain employs TRBV10-3 and TRBJ2-7; 8 bases are shared with TRBD1. The CDR3 contains 16 residues. V dropped 3 bases and J dropped 5; count of bases not matched to a gene: 12. Germline V gene sequence: CDR1 ENHRY, CDR2 SYGVKD.